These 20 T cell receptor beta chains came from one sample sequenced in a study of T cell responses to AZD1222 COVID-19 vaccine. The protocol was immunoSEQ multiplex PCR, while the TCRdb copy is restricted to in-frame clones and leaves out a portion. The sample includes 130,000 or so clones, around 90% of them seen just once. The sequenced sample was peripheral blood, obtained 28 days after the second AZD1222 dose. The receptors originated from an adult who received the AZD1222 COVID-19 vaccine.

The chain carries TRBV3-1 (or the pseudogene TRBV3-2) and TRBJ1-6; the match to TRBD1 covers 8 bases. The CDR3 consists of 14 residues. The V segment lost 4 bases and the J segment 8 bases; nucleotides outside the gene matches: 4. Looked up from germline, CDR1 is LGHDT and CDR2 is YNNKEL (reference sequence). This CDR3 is CASSRQGRDSPLHF. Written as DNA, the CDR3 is TGTGCCAGCAGCCGACAGGGGAGGGATTCACCCCTCCACTTT.

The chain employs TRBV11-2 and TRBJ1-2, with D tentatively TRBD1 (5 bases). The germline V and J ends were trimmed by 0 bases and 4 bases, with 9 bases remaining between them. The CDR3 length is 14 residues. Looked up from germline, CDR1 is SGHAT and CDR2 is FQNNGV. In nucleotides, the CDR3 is TGTGCCAGCAGCTTAGAACCAGGGATCTATGGCTACACCTTC. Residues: CASSLEPGIYGYTF.

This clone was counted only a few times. The CDR3 DNA follows: TGTGCCAGCAGCCAAGATTTCAGAGGGATGAGCGGGGGGTTCCAAGAGACCCAGTACTTC. It codes for CASSQDFRGMSGGFQETQYF. The rearrangement uses TRBV4-2 and TRBJ2-5; 9 bases line up with TRBD2. With 0 bases clipped from V and 1 base from J, the junction kept 15 bases outside the gene matches. Germline CDR1 reads LGHNA; CDR2 reads YNFKEQ. This CDR3 comprises 20 residues.

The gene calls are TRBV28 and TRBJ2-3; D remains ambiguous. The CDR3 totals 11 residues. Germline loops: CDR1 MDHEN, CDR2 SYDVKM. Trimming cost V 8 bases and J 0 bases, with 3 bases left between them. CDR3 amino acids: CASGSTDTQYF. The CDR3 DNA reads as TGTGCCAGCGGAAGCACAGATACGCAGTATTTT. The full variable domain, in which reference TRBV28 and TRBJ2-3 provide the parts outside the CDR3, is DVKVTQSSRYLVKRTGEKVFLECVQDMDHENMFWYRQDPGLGLRLIYFSYDVKMKEKGDIPEGYSVSREKKERFSLILESASTNQTSMYLCASGSTDTQYFGPGTRLTVL.

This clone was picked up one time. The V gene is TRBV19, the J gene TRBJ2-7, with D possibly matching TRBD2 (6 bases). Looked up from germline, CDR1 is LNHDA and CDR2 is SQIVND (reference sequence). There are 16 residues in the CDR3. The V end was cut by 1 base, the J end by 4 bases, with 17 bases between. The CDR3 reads CASSIGGSLAAYEQYF. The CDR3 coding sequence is TGTGCCAGTAGTATAGGGGGGAGCTTAGCGGCGTACGAGCAGTACTTC.

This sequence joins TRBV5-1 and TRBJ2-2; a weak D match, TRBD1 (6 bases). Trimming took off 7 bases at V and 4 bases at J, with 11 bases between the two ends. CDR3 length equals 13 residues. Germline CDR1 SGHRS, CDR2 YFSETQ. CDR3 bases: TGCGCCAGCGTCCTGGGGGCCACCGGGGAGCTGTTTTTT. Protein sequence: CASVLGATGELFF.

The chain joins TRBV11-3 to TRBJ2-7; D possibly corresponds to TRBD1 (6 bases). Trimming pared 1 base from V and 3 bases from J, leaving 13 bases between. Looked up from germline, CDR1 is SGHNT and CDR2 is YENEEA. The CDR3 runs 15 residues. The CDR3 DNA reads TGTGCCAGCAGCTTAGCGTCAGGGGTTGGCTACGAGCAGTACTTC. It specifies CASSLASGVGYEQYF.

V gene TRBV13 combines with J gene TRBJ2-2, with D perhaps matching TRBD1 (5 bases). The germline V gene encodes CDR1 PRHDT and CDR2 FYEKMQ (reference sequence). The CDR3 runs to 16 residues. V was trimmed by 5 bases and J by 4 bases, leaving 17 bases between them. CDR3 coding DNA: TGTGCCAGCAGCCGGCGCCGGGCAGGGATCACCGGGGAGCTGTTTTTT. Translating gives CASSRRRAGITGELFF.

CDR3: CASSLLGAMGITEAFF. The CDR3 nucleotides are TGTGCCAGCAGCTTATTGGGGGCCATGGGGATCACTGAAGCTTTCTTT. The chain employs TRBV7-9 and TRBJ1-1, with D perhaps matching TRBD1 (6 bases). The CDR3 spans 16 residues. The V gene's germline CDR1 is SEHNR and CDR2 FQNEAQ (reference sequence). V was cut by 2 bases and J by 4 bases, with 17 bases left in between.

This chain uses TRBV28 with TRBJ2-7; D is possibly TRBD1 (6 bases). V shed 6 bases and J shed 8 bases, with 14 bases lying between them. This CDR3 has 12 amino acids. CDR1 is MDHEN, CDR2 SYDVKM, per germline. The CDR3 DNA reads TGTGCCAGCAGGTCACTACAGGGACAGCAGTACTTC. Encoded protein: CASRSLQGQQYF.

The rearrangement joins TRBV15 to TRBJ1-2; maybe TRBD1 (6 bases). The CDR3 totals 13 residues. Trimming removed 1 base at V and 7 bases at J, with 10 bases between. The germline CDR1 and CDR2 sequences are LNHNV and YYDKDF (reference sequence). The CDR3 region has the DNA TGTGCCACCAGCAGAGGGCAGGGGCTTGGCTACACCTTC. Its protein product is CATSRGQGLGYTF.

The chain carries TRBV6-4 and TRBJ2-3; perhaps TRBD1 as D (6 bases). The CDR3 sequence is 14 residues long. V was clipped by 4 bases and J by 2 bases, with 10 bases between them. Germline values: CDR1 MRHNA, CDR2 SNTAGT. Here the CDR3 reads CASSVTGNTDTQYF. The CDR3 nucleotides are TGTGCCAGCAGTGTTACAGGGAACACAGATACGCAGTATTTT.

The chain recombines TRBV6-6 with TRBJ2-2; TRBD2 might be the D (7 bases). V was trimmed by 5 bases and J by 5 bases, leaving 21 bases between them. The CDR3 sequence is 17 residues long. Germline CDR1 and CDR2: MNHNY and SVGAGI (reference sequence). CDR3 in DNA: TGTGCCAGCAGTCAGCCCCTAGGGGGGGCGCAGACCGGGGAGCTGTTTTTT. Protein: CASSQPLGGAQTGELFF.

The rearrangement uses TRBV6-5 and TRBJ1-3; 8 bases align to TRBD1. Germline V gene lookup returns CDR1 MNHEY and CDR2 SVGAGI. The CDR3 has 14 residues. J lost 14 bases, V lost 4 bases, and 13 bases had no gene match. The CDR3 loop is CASSSNGQGKPLYF. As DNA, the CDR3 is TGTGCCAGCAGTTCCAATGGACAGGGAAAGCCCCTATATTTT.

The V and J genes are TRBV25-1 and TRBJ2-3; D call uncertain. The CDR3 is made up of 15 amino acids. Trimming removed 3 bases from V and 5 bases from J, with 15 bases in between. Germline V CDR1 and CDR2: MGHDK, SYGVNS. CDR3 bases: TGTGCCAGCAGTGAGGCCCAAGGTCTGCTAGATACGCAGTATTTT. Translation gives CASSEAQGLLDTQYF. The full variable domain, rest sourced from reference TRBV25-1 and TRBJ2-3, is EADIYQTPRYLVIGTGKKITLECSQTMGHDKMYWYQQDPGMELHLIHYSYGVNSTEKGDLSSESTVSRIRTEHFPLTLESARPSHTSQYLCASSEAQGLLDTQYFGPGTRLTVL.

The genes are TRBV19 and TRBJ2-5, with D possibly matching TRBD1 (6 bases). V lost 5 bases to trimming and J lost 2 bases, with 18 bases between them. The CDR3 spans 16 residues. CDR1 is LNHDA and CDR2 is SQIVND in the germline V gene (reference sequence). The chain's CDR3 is CASSRITGSTQETQYF. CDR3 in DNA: TGTGCCAGTAGTCGGATAACAGGGTCCACACAAGAGACCCAGTACTTC.

The CDR3 sequence: CAWSVPDRNTGELFF. CDR3 coding DNA: TGTGCCTGGAGCGTACCCGACAGGAACACCGGGGAGCTGTTTTTT. The V gene is TRBV30, the J gene TRBJ2-2; maybe TRBD1 (5 bases). The CDR3 has 15 residues. Trimming cost V 3 bases and J 1 base, with 12 bases left between them. Per germline, CDR1 GTSNPN and CDR2 SVGIG (reference sequence).

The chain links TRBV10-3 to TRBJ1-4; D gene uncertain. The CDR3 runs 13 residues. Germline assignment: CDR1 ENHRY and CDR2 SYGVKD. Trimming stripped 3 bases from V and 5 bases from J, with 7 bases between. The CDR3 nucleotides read TGTGCCATCAGTGACAGACGAAATGAAAAACTGTTTTTT. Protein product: CAISDRRNEKLFF.

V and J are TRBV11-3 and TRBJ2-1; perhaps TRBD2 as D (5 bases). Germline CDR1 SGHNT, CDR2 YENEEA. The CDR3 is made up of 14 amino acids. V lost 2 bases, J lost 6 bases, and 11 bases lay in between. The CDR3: CASSLSLASNEQFF. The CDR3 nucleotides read TGTGCCAGCAGCTTAAGTCTAGCCAGCAATGAGCAGTTCTTC. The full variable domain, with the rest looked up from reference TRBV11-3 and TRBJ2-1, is EAGVVQSPRYKIIEKKQPVAFWCNPISGHNTLYWYLQNLGQGPELLIRYENEEAVDDSQLPKDRFSAERLKGVDSTLKIQPAELGDSAVYLCASSLSLASNEQFFGPGTRLTVL.

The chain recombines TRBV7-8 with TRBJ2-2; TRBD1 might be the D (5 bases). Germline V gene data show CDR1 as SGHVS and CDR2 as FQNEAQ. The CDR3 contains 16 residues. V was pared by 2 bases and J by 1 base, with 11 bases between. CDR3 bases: TGTGCCAGCAGCTTAACTGGGGCGGTGAACACCGGGGAGCTGTTTTTT. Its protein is CASSLTGAVNTGELFF.